One sample yielded the 26 T cell receptor beta chains listed below, sequenced in a study of T cell responses to AZD1222 COVID-19 vaccine. Generated by immunoSEQ multiplex PCR, the TCRdb table keeps only in-frame clones and is missing some. The table lists under 95,000 clones, 89% of them singletons, with 2% to 3% in the top ten. This material consisted of peripheral blood, taken on day 0 of AZD1222 vaccination. These receptors were collected from an adult in good health.

This chain connects TRBV2 to TRBJ1-1; unclear D gene. The CDR3 sequence is 13 residues long. Germline V gives CDR1 SNHLY, CDR2 FYNNEI. The germline V and J ends were trimmed by 0 bases and 2 bases, with 4 bases remaining between them. Here the CDR3 DNA reads TGTGCCAGCAGTGAAGCCCTAAACACTGAAGCTTTCTTT. It encodes CASSEALNTEAFF.

The genes are TRBV6-1 and TRBJ2-1; 7 nucleotides agree with TRBD2. With 1 base clipped from V and 0 bases from J, the junction kept 0 bases outside the gene matches. The CDR3 has 15 residues. CDR1 and CDR2 from the germline V gene are MNHNS and SASEGT. The CDR3 nucleotides read TGTGCCAGCAGTGAAGGCGGGGGCTCCTACAATGAGCAGTTCTTC. Encoded protein: CASSEGGGSYNEQFF.

V is TRBV7-9 and J is TRBJ1-6; TRBD1 matches 7 bases. The CDR3 consists of 18 residues. V shed 3 bases and J 10 bases; nucleotides not matched to a gene: 18. Per the germline V gene, CDR1 is SEHNR and CDR2 is FQNEAQ (reference sequence). CDR3 sequence reads: CASSFEGAFSFWESPLHF. The CDR3 DNA reads as TGTGCCAGCAGCTTTGAGGGGGCTTTTTCATTTTGGGAATCACCCCTCCACTTT.

The rearrangement joins TRBV19 to TRBJ1-1; a possible D gene is TRBD1 (5 bases). Germline V gives CDR1 LNHDA, CDR2 SQIVND (reference sequence). The CDR3 is 15 residues long. The germline V and J ends were trimmed by 5 bases and 5 bases, with 18 bases remaining between them. DNA of the CDR3: TGTGCCAGTAGTTTTTCCGGAGCAGGGTGGACTGAAGCTTTCTTT. Translated: CASSFSGAGWTEAFF.

Worth noting for this clone: A much larger clonotype is one base distant, so this may be a read error. V is TRBV30 and J is TRBJ1-4; the D is unclear. V gave up 0 bases and J gave up 7 bases, with 6 bases separating them. From germline, CDR1 is GTSNPN and CDR2 SVGIG (reference sequence). This CDR3 spans 12 amino acids. CDR3 protein: CAWSVRGEKLFF. The CDR3 coding sequence is TGTGCCTGGAGTGTACGCGGTGAAAAACTGTTTTTT.

The rearrangement uses TRBV6-2 or TRBV6-3 and TRBJ1-1; D remains unclear. The V end was cut by 7 bases, the J end by 10 bases, with 19 bases between. The CDR3 runs 13 residues. Germline V gene lookup returns CDR1 MNHEY and CDR2 SVGEGT. In DNA, the CDR3 is TGTGCCAGCAACCCCTCGGATAATGTGCGAGCTTTCTTT. The encoded protein is CASNPSDNVRAFF.

This clone was picked up one time. The chain uses TRBV7-9 and TRBJ1-1, with 8 positions matching TRBD1. Per germline, CDR1 SEHNR and CDR2 FQNEAQ (reference sequence). The CDR3 runs 13 residues. Trimming took 2 bases from V and 7 from J; bases not matched to a gene: 3. The CDR3 region is CASSLTDRDEAFF. The CDR3 DNA follows: TGTGCCAGCAGCTTAACGGACAGGGATGAAGCTTTCTTT.

The table lists this clone with a count of one. The rearrangement uses TRBV2 and TRBJ2-1, with D possibly being TRBD1 (6 bases). Trimming stripped 3 bases from V and 2 bases from J, with 8 bases between. The CDR3 is 14 residues long. Per the germline V gene, CDR1 is SNHLY and CDR2 is FYNNEI. The CDR3 sequence: CASSDEGAYNEQFF. The CDR3 DNA is TGTGCCAGCAGTGATGAGGGGGCCTACAATGAGCAGTTCTTC.

The genes are TRBV29-1 and TRBJ2-1; 10 bases are shared with TRBD2. CDR1 and CDR2 from the germline V gene are SQVTM and ANQGSEA. The V segment lost 0 bases and the J segment 8 bases; nucleotides outside the gene matches: 13. The CDR3 has 17 residues. CDR3 region: CSVEDEASGRSIDEQFF. CDR3 nucleotide sequence: TGCAGCGTTGAAGATGAGGCTAGCGGGAGATCGATAGATGAGCAGTTCTTC.

The chain couples TRBV13 to TRBJ2-1; possibly TRBD2 for D (5 bases). The V end lost 0 bases, the J end lost 6 bases, and 12 bases lay between the germline ends. Germline values: CDR1 PRHDT, CDR2 FYEKMQ (reference sequence). The CDR3 runs to 15 residues. The CDR3 loop reads CASSLGLALANEQFF. Written as DNA, the CDR3 is TGTGCCAGCAGCTTAGGCCTAGCTTTGGCCAATGAGCAGTTCTTC.

This sequence joins TRBV5-1 and TRBJ1-1; D gene uncertain. There are 14 residues in the CDR3. Germline V gives CDR1 SGHRS, CDR2 YFSETQ. V lost 4 bases to trimming and J lost 7 bases, with 17 bases between them. The CDR3 reads CASSPGQPADEAFF. Here the CDR3 DNA reads TGCGCCAGCAGCCCCGGGCAGCCCGCTGATGAAGCTTTCTTT.

The V call is TRBV30, the J call TRBJ2-7; 8 bases map to TRBD1. The CDR3 is made up of 15 amino acids. The V gene's germline CDR1 is GTSNPN and CDR2 SVGIG (reference sequence). Trimming took 3 bases from V and 0 from J; bases not matched to a gene: 7. DNA for the CDR3: TGTGCCTGGAGAGTGACAGGGGCTAGCTCCTACGAGCAGTACTTC. Amino acids: CAWRVTGASSYEQYF.

In the case of this clone: A clone one base away is much larger, so this may be a read error. The chain employs TRBV2 and TRBJ2-7, with 7 positions matching TRBD1. The germline V gene encodes CDR1 SNHLY and CDR2 FYNNEI. The CDR3 has 12 residues. The V gene end was trimmed by 7 bases and the J gene end by 5 bases; junction bases not matched to a gene: 5. In DNA, the CDR3 is TGTGCCAGCACTTACAGGGGCCACGAGCAGTACTTC. It translates to CASTYRGHEQYF.

V gene TRBV4-1 combines with J gene TRBJ2-7; 10 bases align to TRBD2. The CDR3 loop spans 16 amino acids. The germline V gene has CDR1 MGHRA and CDR2 YSYEKL. With 1 base clipped from V and 3 bases from J, the junction kept 6 bases outside the gene matches. The CDR3 nucleotides are TGCGCCAGCAGCCAAGGGTCTAGCGGGAGAGACTACGAGCAGTACTTC. Its protein is CASSQGSSGRDYEQYF.

This chain joins TRBV7-9 and TRBJ2-3; TRBD1 might be the D (6 bases). Deletions cut 5 bases from V and 2 bases from J, with 14 bases between. Per germline, CDR1 SEHNR and CDR2 FQNEAQ (reference sequence). CDR3 length equals 15 residues. CDR3: CASSLWDTLTDTQYF. The CDR3 DNA reads TGTGCCAGCAGCCTATGGGACACTCTCACAGATACGCAGTATTTT. The full variable domain, rest sourced from reference TRBV7-9 and TRBJ2-3, is DTGVSQNPRHKITKRGQNVTFRCDPISEHNRLYWYRQTLGQGPEFLTYFQNEAQLEKSRLLSDRFSAERPKGSFSTLEIQRTEQGDSAMYLCASSLWDTLTDTQYFGPGTRLTVL.

The chain uses TRBV20-1 and TRBJ1-1, with unresolved D. Trimming cost V 0 bases and J 10 bases, with 9 bases left between them. This CDR3 spans 11 amino acids. Looked up from germline, CDR1 is DFQATT and CDR2 is SNEGSKA (reference sequence). The DNA for the CDR3 is TGCAGTGCTAGAGACGGAAGGGTAGCTTTCTTT. It yields the protein CSARDGRVAFF.

CDR3 loop: CAWSGQGWEKLFF. CDR3 nucleotides: TGTGCCTGGAGTGGGCAGGGATGGGAAAAACTGTTTTTT. V gene TRBV30 combines with J gene TRBJ1-4; a possible D gene is TRBD1 (5 bases). Germline loops: CDR1 GTSNPN, CDR2 SVGIG (reference sequence). V lost 1 base and J 8 bases, leaving 11 bases between the germline ends. The CDR3 runs 13 residues.

This chain uses TRBV11-3 with TRBJ2-7; 7 bases line up with TRBD2. The germline gives CDR1 SGHNT, CDR2 YENEEA. The CDR3 extends over 16 amino acids. With 0 bases clipped from V and 2 bases from J, the junction kept 7 bases outside the gene matches. The CDR3 bases are TGTGCCAGCAGCTTAGAAGACTGGCGGGGGACCTACGAGCAGTACTTC. This encodes CASSLEDWRGTYEQYF. Together with reference TRBV11-3 and TRBJ2-7, the CDR3 gives the full variable domain: EAGVVQSPRYKIIEKKQPVAFWCNPISGHNTLYWYLQNLGQGPELLIRYENEEAVDDSQLPKDRFSAERLKGVDSTLKIQPAELGDSAVYLCASSLEDWRGTYEQYFGPGTRLTVT.

The chain is built from TRBV18 and TRBJ1-5; D is ambiguous. Trimming left V 3 bases short and J 4 bases short, with 7 bases between. The CDR3 is made up of 13 amino acids. From germline, CDR1 is KGHSH and CDR2 LQKENI. CDR3 bases: TGTGCCAGCTCACCGGATGCAAATCAGCCCCAGCATTTT. Translated: CASSPDANQPQHF. The variable domain in full, with the rest retrieved from reference TRBV18 and TRBJ1-5, is NAGVMQNPRHLVRRRGQEARLRCSPMKGHSHVYWYRQLPEEGLKFMVYLQKENIIDESGMPKERFSAEFPKEGPSILRIQQVVRGDSAAYFCASSPDANQPQHFGDGTRLSIL.

J is TRBJ1-5 and V is TRBV14; D is perhaps TRBD1 (6 bases). Germline CDR1 SGHDN, CDR2 FVKESK. Trimming took off 6 bases at V and 7 bases at J, with 13 bases between the two ends. This CDR3 has 13 amino acids. Written as DNA, the CDR3 is TGTGCCAGCAGTACAGGGAAGGGACAGCCCCAGCATTTT. Encoded protein: CASSTGKGQPQHF.

This chain links TRBV7-2 with TRBJ1-6, with 7 bases aligning to TRBD1. The V and J ends lost 0 bases and 9 bases, in that order; junction bases with no gene match: 5. The CDR3 covers 15 residues. Germline lookup yields CDR1 SGHTA and CDR2 FQGNSA. Here the CDR3 DNA reads TGTGCCAGCAGCTTAGCGACAGGGAATAGTTCACCCCTCCACTTT. As protein: CASSLATGNSSPLHF.

The chain uses TRBV30 and TRBJ2-3; possibly TRBD1 for D (5 bases). Trimming removed 5 bases at V and 7 bases at J, with 13 bases between. The CDR3 length is 12 residues. CDR1 is GTSNPN and CDR2 is SVGIG in the germline V gene (reference sequence). Written as DNA, the CDR3 is TGTGCCTGGGGGGCAGGGCGTTATACGCAGTATTTT. This sequence encodes CAWGAGRYTQYF.

This chain uses TRBV18 with TRBJ1-2; no definite D call. Trimming left V 0 bases short and J 5 bases short, with 10 bases between. CDR1 KGHSH and CDR2 LQKENI come from the germline V gene. This CDR3 is 14 amino acids long. The DNA for the CDR3 is TGTGCCAGCTCACCACCGTCGGGGAAGTATGGCTACACCTTC. As protein: CASSPPSGKYGYTF.

The V gene is TRBV7-9, the J gene TRBJ1-3; D not resolved. Between the trimmed V and J ends, which lost 4 bases and 2 bases, there was a span of 6 bases. Germline V gene data show CDR1 as SEHNR and CDR2 as FQNEAQ (reference sequence). This CDR3 contains 13 residues. In DNA, the CDR3 is TGTGCCAGCAGCTCTGACACTGGAAACACCATATATTTT. It translates to CASSSDTGNTIYF.

V gene TRBV6-5 combines with J gene TRBJ2-1; 8 bases match TRBD2. Germline loops: CDR1 MNHEY, CDR2 SVGAGI. The CDR3 covers 13 residues. The junction had 8 bases not matched to a gene; V was cut back by 7 bases and J by 9 bases. The CDR3 DNA follows: TGTGCCAGCACCACCCCGGGGGGGGGTGAGCAGTTCTTC. The encoded protein is CASTTPGGGEQFF.

The chain recombines TRBV30 with TRBJ2-7; no firm D call. Trimming removed 2 bases at V and 7 bases at J, with 18 bases between. The CDR3 covers 14 residues. In germline, CDR1 is GTSNPN, CDR2 SVGIG (reference sequence). The CDR3 region has the DNA TGTGCCTGGAGTTTGTCCTGGGTCGCTATAGAGCAGTACTTC. Translation gives CAWSLSWVAIEQYF. Full variable domain (outside the CDR3, taken from reference TRBV30 and TRBJ2-7): SQTIHQWPATLVQPVGSPLSLECTVEGTSNPNLYWYRQAAGRGLQLLFYSVGIGQISSEVPQNLSASRPQDRQFILSSKKLLLSDSGFYLCAWSLSWVAIEQYFGPGTRLTVT.